A single sample is the source of the 29 T cell receptor beta chains below, sequenced in a study of T cells in Graves' hyperthyroidism and ophthalmopathy (dated by TCRdb to about 2019). Library prep was done by multiplex PCR. Sequencing relied on an Illumina HiSeq 2000. Amplification of TCR beta CDR3 regions was carried out from RNA transcripts. The TCR CDR3 was subjected to a first round of RT-PCR using the HTBI primer set and the Qiagen OneStep RT-PCR kit. TCRdb applied fastp at Q25 and MiXCR to the public reads, then kept only in-frame beta chains. A single entry per CDR3 protein holds the most common genes and DNA from its merged rows. For this sample the table gives about 420,000 distinct CDR3 sequences, of which around a sixth were detected only once. The ten largest account for roughly 7.4% of the sample. The sequencing sample was made of blood. These TCRs come from a woman aged 18-29 years with Graves' hyperthyroidism.

This chain connects TRBV29-1 to TRBJ1-2; 7 nucleotides align to TRBD1. Per the germline V gene, CDR1 is SQVTM and CDR2 is ANQGSEA. CDR3 length: 12 residues. V shed 6 bases and J 7 bases; nucleotides not matched to a gene: 8. CDR3 in DNA: TGCAGCGTCGACCCAGGGGGGTTTGGCTACACCTTC. It yields the protein CSVDPGGFGYTF.

In this sample, this clonotype turned up many times. V gene TRBV6-5 combines with J gene TRBJ2-3; TRBD2 matches 11 bases. After removal of 4 bases from V and 2 bases from J, the junction contained 5 bases not matched to a gene. Germline V lookup: CDR1 MNHEY, CDR2 SVGAGI. The CDR3 runs 16 residues. CDR3 nucleotides: TGTGCCAGCAGTTCCATAGCGGGGGGGACCACAGATACGCAGTATTTT. As protein: CASSSIAGGTTDTQYF.

This clonotype was recorded many times. CDR3 in amino acids: CASSYSRRESSYEQYF. DNA for the CDR3: TGTGCCAGCAGTTACTCACGGCGGGAAAGCTCCTACGAGCAGTACTTC. The rearrangement joins TRBV6-6 to TRBJ2-7, with a possible D match to TRBD2 (6 bases). CDR1 is MNHNY and CDR2 is SVGAGI in the germline V gene (reference sequence). The CDR3 sequence is 16 residues long. The V end was cut by 0 bases, the J end by 0 bases, with 12 bases between.

This clonotype showed up just a few times. This chain links TRBV9 with TRBJ1-2, with 10 bases aligning to TRBD1. The CDR3 is made up of 15 amino acids. CDR1 and CDR2 from the germline V gene are SGDLS and YYNGEE. V was clipped by 0 bases and J by 6 bases; unmatched bases: 5. The CDR3 DNA reads TGTGCCAGCAGCGTAGAGGCCGGGACAGGGGATGGCTACACCTTC. Translated: CASSVEAGTGDGYTF.

There are many counts of this clonotype. This chain connects TRBV5-5 to TRBJ2-5; 8 bases are a match to TRBD1. Looked up from germline, CDR1 is SGHKS and CDR2 is YYEKEE (reference sequence). The CDR3 is 13 residues long. Unmatched junction bases numbered 0, after V lost 1 base and J lost 4 bases. CDR3 protein: CASSLQGAETQYF. The CDR3 DNA sequence: TGTGCCAGCAGCTTGCAGGGGGCAGAGACCCAGTACTTC. Combining the CDR3 with reference TRBV5-5 and TRBJ2-5 gives the whole variable domain DAGVTQSPTHLIKTRGQQVTLRCSPISGHKSVSWYQQVLGQGPQFIFQYYEKEERGRGNFPDRFSARQFPNYSSELNVNALLLGDSALYLCASSLQGAETQYFGPGTRLLVL.

This clonotype was picked up many times. The chain is built from TRBV5-1 and TRBJ2-7; the D gene is possibly TRBD2 (5 bases). This CDR3 is built from 15 residues. V was trimmed by 2 bases and J by 4 bases, leaving 16 bases between them. Germline assignment: CDR1 SGHRS and CDR2 YFSETQ. The CDR3 is CASSFGDVGSYEQYF. The CDR3 DNA reads TGCGCCAGCAGCTTCGGTGACGTGGGGAGTTACGAGCAGTACTTC.

In this sample, this clonotype turned up many times. The chain has TRBV30 and TRBJ1-5; the D is unclear. CDR3 length equals 13 residues. From germline, CDR1 is GTSNPN and CDR2 SVGIG (reference sequence). The germline V and J ends were trimmed by 1 base and 2 bases, with 6 bases remaining between them. The CDR3 here is CAWSDDRNQPQHF. CDR3 sequence (DNA): TGTGCCTGGAGTGACGATCGCAATCAGCCCCAGCATTTT.

This clonotype was picked up many times. The gene calls are TRBV29-1 and TRBJ2-3; TRBD2 matches at 7 bases. The J segment lost 1 base and the V segment lost 0 bases, leaving 7 bases of the junction unmatched. This CDR3 has 16 residues. Germline CDR1 and CDR2: SQVTM and ANQGSEA. The CDR3 nucleotides read TGCAGCGTTGAAGAGGGCGCGGGGGTTGGCACAGATACGCAGTATTTT. Amino acids: CSVEEGAGVGTDTQYF.

This clonotype was detected ten times or more. CDR3 in amino acids: CASGVYGYTF. CDR3 coding DNA: TGTGCCTCGGGGGTCTATGGCTACACCTTC. This chain links TRBV10-3 with TRBJ1-2; a weak D match, TRBD1 (5 bases). This CDR3 is 10 amino acids long. Trimming pared 11 bases from V and 4 bases from J, leaving 8 bases between. Germline assignment: CDR1 ENHRY and CDR2 SYGVKD.

In its sample, this clonotype was seen many times. The chain combines TRBV6-1 with TRBJ1-2; weak D call: TRBD1 (6 bases). The CDR3 sequence is 17 residues long. The germline gives CDR1 MNHNS, CDR2 SASEGT. Trimming removed 5 bases at V and 2 bases at J, with 21 bases between. This CDR3 is CASSPATGSFGNYGYTF. CDR3 coding DNA: TGTGCCAGCAGTCCGGCCACAGGGTCTTTCGGGAACTATGGCTACACCTTC.

This clonotype was observed a single time. This sequence joins TRBV24-1 and TRBJ1-5, with D tentatively TRBD1 (5 bases). The length of the CDR3 is 17 residues. Germline CDR1 is KGHDR and CDR2 is SFDVKD. V lost 4 bases and J lost 3, with 18 bases in between. The CDR3 region is CATSDPLNDRANQPQHF. CDR3 sequence (DNA): TGTGCCACCAGTGACCCTCTCAATGACAGAGCCAATCAGCCCCAGCATTTT.

This chain joins TRBV2 and TRBJ2-6; maybe TRBD1 (6 bases). Trimming took 3 bases from V and 0 from J, leaving 9 bases between them. The germline gives CDR1 SNHLY, CDR2 FYNNEI. The CDR3 is made up of 16 amino acids. CDR3 sequence reads: CASSERGGSGANVLTF. CDR3 DNA sequence: TGTGCCAGCAGTGAGAGAGGGGGCTCTGGGGCCAACGTCCTGACTTTC.

This clonotype was seen repeatedly, ten times or more. The chain joins TRBV2 to TRBJ2-3; the D gene is possibly TRBD1 (5 bases). The V end lost 5 bases, the J end lost 4 bases, and 10 bases lay between the germline ends. Germline V CDR1 and CDR2: SNHLY, FYNNEI. This CDR3 spans 13 amino acids. CDR3 nucleotide sequence: TGTGCCAGCAGTTCCCAGGGATCAGATACGCAGTATTTT. Translation gives CASSSQGSDTQYF.

The table lists this clonotype with many counts. The chain employs TRBV7-2 and TRBJ2-7; perhaps TRBD1 as D (6 bases). V lost 6 bases and J lost 4, with 19 bases in between. The CDR3 extends over 15 amino acids. CDR1 is SGHTA, CDR2 FQGNSA, per germline. Written as DNA, the CDR3 is TGTGCCAGCAGTCCCTTTGAGGGGGTGGGGTACGAGCAGTACTTC. This codes for CASSPFEGVGYEQYF. The full variable domain, rest sourced from reference TRBV7-2 and TRBJ2-7, is GAGVSQSPSNKVTEKGKDVELRCDPISGHTALYWYRQSLGQGLEFLIYFQGNSAPDKSGLPSDRFSAERTGGSVSTLTIQRTQQEDSAVYLCASSPFEGVGYEQYFGPGTRLTVT.

This clonotype was counted many times. The V call is TRBV30, the J call TRBJ1-2; D gene ambiguous. Between the trimmed V and J ends, which lost 0 bases and 7 bases, there was a span of 12 bases. Per germline, CDR1 GTSNPN and CDR2 SVGIG (reference sequence). The CDR3 has 13 amino acids. Here the CDR3 reads CAWSVNGKFGYTF. As DNA, the CDR3 is TGTGCCTGGAGTGTAAATGGGAAGTTTGGCTACACCTTC. Based on the CDR3 plus reference TRBV30 and TRBJ1-2, the full variable domain is SQTIHQWPATLVQPVGSPLSLECTVEGTSNPNLYWYRQAAGRGLQLLFYSVGIGQISSEVPQNLSASRPQDRQFILSSKKLLLSDSGFYLCAWSVNGKFGYTFGSGTRLTVV.

The V call is TRBV13, the J call TRBJ2-5; the D gene is possibly TRBD2 (7 bases). CDR3 length: 17 residues. V lost 4 bases to trimming and J lost 5 bases, with 23 bases between them. CDR1 and CDR2 from the germline V gene are PRHDT and FYEKMQ (reference sequence). The CDR3, as DNA: TGTGCCAGCAGCTCCCATGATTGGGGGGGGGGCCGGGAGACCCAGTACTTC. This gives the protein CASSSHDWGGGRETQYF. Filled out from reference TRBV13 and TRBJ2-5, the complete variable domain reads AAGVIQSPRHLIKEKRETATLKCYPIPRHDTVYWYQQGPGQDPQFLISFYEKMQSDKGSIPDRFSAQQFSDYHSELNMSSLELGDSALYFCASSSHDWGGGRETQYFGPGTRLLVL.

Points on this clonotype: Being one base from a much bigger clone, this may be a read error. This chain links TRBV24-1 with TRBJ2-2; possibly TRBD1 for D (6 bases). Germline V gene data show CDR1 as KGHDR and CDR2 as SFDVKD. CDR3 length: 13 amino acids. This chain's CDR3 is CATSRGNAGELFF. As DNA, the CDR3 is TGTGCCACCTCGAGGGGGAACGCCGGGGAGCTGTTTTTT.

This clonotype was detected many times. CDR3 sequence: CAWSGKAAKIYEQYF. The CDR3 nucleotides are TGTGCCTGGAGTGGTAAAGCGGCCAAGATCTACGAGCAGTACTTC. V gene TRBV30 combines with J gene TRBJ2-7, with TRBD2 as a possible D gene (5 bases). The CDR3 consists of 15 residues. The germline gives CDR1 GTSNPN, CDR2 SVGIG (reference sequence). With 1 base removed from V and 3 bases from J, the gap between germline ends came to 16 bases.

This clonotype was detected ten times or more. The chain is built from TRBV2 and TRBJ2-7, with a tentative D call TRBD1 (5 bases). This CDR3 contains 11 residues. Germline V CDR1 and CDR2: SNHLY, FYNNEI. Trimming shortened V by 8 bases and J by 1 base, and 6 bases separated the two germline ends. Written as DNA, the CDR3 is TGTGCCAGCCAGGGATCCTACGAGCAGTACTTC. Translated, it gives CASQGSYEQYF.

This clonotype was seen only a few times. The chain is built from TRBV4-1 and TRBJ2-7, with D perhaps being TRBD1 or TRBD2 (5 bases each). With 3 bases removed from V and 1 base from J, the gap between germline ends came to 10 bases. Germline lookup yields CDR1 MGHRA and CDR2 YSYEKL. The CDR3 sequence is 14 residues long. CDR3 bases: TGCGCCAGCAGCCAGGGACGGAGTTCCTACGAGCAGTACTTC. This translates into CASSQGRSSYEQYF.

This clonotype was observed at least ten times. The rearrangement uses TRBV6-1 and TRBJ1-6, with D unresolved. Trimming stripped 1 base from V and 9 bases from J, with 13 bases between. Germline assignment: CDR1 MNHNS and CDR2 SASEGT. There are 15 residues in the CDR3. CDR3 sequence: CASSEGPGRGSPLHF. The CDR3, as DNA: TGTGCCAGCAGTGAAGGGCCAGGTCGCGGTTCACCCCTCCACTTT.

This clonotype was counted only a few times. The chain combines TRBV6-5 with TRBJ2-7, with D unclear. Germline V lookup: CDR1 MNHEY, CDR2 SVGAGI. This CDR3 has 11 residues. Between the trimmed V and J ends, which lost 1 base and 6 bases, there was a span of 4 bases. The CDR3 DNA reads as TGTGCCAGCAGTTACTTTAGCGAGCAGTACTTC. Its translation is CASSYFSEQYF.

This clonotype was seen many times. In DNA form, the CDR3 reads TGCAGTGCCAAGGGACTAGCGAACACCGGGGAGCTGTTTTTT. It specifies CSAKGLANTGELFF. V and J are TRBV20-1 and TRBJ2-2; 8 nucleotides agree with TRBD2. The CDR3 spans 14 residues. J lost 0 bases, V lost 6 bases, and 3 bases had no gene match. Germline loops: CDR1 DFQATT, CDR2 SNEGSKA (reference sequence).

This clonotype was seen repeatedly, ten times or more. The chain employs TRBV3-1 and TRBJ2-1; 11 bases map to TRBD2. The junction had 1 base not matched to a gene; V was cut back by 5 bases and J by 1 base. In germline, CDR1 is LGHDT, CDR2 YNNKEL (reference sequence). The CDR3 has 15 residues. The CDR3 DNA reads TGTGCCAGCAGCTCTAGCGGGGGGTCCTACAATGAGCAGTTCTTC. Translated: CASSSSGGSYNEQFF.

V gene TRBV20-1 combines with J gene TRBJ1-1, with a weak D call TRBD1 (6 bases). Germline V gene lookup returns CDR1 DFQATT and CDR2 SNEGSKA (reference sequence). V was pared by 6 bases and J by 10 bases, with 18 bases between. The CDR3 totals 12 residues. The CDR3 bases are TGCAGTGCCCTTAACCTGGGGGGCGTAGCTTTCTTT. Translation gives CSALNLGGVAFF.

This clonotype was counted ten times or more. This rearrangement joins TRBV30 to TRBJ2-7; D might be TRBD2 (5 bases). The CDR3 consists of 11 residues. From germline, CDR1 is GTSNPN and CDR2 SVGIG (reference sequence). Between the trimmed V and J ends, which lost 8 bases and 3 bases, there was a span of 11 bases. In nucleotides, the CDR3 is TGTGCCAACGGGGTGGGCTACGAGCAGTACTTC. Amino acids: CANGVGYEQYF.

This chain joins TRBV11-3 and TRBJ2-7; 7 bases are a match to TRBD1. Unmatched junction bases numbered 10, after V lost 5 bases and J lost 3 bases. CDR1 is SGHNT and CDR2 is YENEEA in the germline V gene. The CDR3 has 15 amino acids. The DNA for the CDR3 is TGTGCCAGCAGCCCGGGACAGAGTCCTTTCTACGAGCAGTACTTC. It specifies CASSPGQSPFYEQYF.

Only a few counts were recorded for this clonotype. This chain uses TRBV9 with TRBJ2-2; 8 bases map to TRBD1. The V segment lost 4 bases and the J segment 2 bases; nucleotides outside the gene matches: 10. This CDR3 comprises 17 residues. Germline-derived CDR1 and CDR2 are SGDLS and YYNGEE. CDR3 region: CASSLPRQGLNTGELFF. The CDR3 DNA follows: TGTGCCAGCAGCCTACCTCGACAGGGGCTAAACACCGGGGAGCTGTTTTTT.

This clonotype was counted ten times or more. The chain links TRBV6-1 to TRBJ1-6; D gene uncertain. The V gene's germline CDR1 is MNHNS and CDR2 SASEGT. The V end was cut by 6 bases, the J end by 0 bases, with 15 bases between. CDR3 length: 17 amino acids. The chain's CDR3 is CASRQDGSSSYNSPLHF. In nucleotides, the CDR3 is TGTGCCAGCAGGCAGGACGGGTCGAGCTCCTATAATTCACCCCTCCACTTT.